This T cell receptor (beta chain) originates from a study of blood T cell repertoires in COVID-19. Study-wide background: Specimens from acute and convalescent COVID-19 originated in the United States, Italy and Spain. PBMCs, B-cell-depleted T cells, or T cells were the source of the cDNA or gDNA that made up the material.

Study processing details: Researchers report that nucleated cell counts were estimated from reference gene primer amplification. This table comes from immunoSEQ multiplex PCR, and its TCRdb copy is limited to in-frame clones, with some not included. The V and J calls and clone size come from that table; D and trimming were worked out from the DNA. The sample lists about 250,000 clones, roughly 85% occurring once. V lost 4 bases, J lost 4 bases, and 6 bases stayed unmatched. The CDR3 spans 14 residues. Per germline, CDR1 MDHEN and CDR2 SYDVKM. The V gene is TRBV28, the J gene TRBJ2-7, with 8 bases that match TRBD1. This TCR derives from a woman aged 45-60 years with acute COVID-19. Source material: PBMCs or T cells enriched from blood (not recorded which). This CDR3 is CASSYQGARYEQYF. DNA of the CDR3: TGTGCCAGCAGTTACCAGGGGGCAAGGTACGAGCAGTACTTC.